A selection of T cell receptor beta chains follows, all from one sample in a study of technical replicates of blood from a handful of donors. Clones were sequenced by immunoSEQ multiplex PCR, and TCRdb holds only the in-frame ones, with some missing. Of tens of thousands of clones in the sample, under 95% were seen once. The sample comprised T cells isolated from PBMCs. The receptors were sampled from a human donor in good health. Both conserved end residues are part of each CDR3. D genes are given only for firm matches. For some rows the clone size is stated as once, few or many, or as a class when expanded; others skip it.

J gene: TRBJ2-2; clone size: -; D gene: -; V gene: TRBV6-5; CDR3 protein: CASSYSPAGELFF; CDR3 DNA: TGTGCCAGCAGTTACTCGCCGGCCGGGGAGCTGTTTTTT
J gene: TRBJ1-2; clone size: once; D gene: TRBD1; V gene: TRBV4-3; CDR3 protein: CASSQDPGGYGYTF; CDR3 DNA: TGCGCCAGCAGCCAAGATCCAGGGGGCTATGGCTACACCTTC
J gene: TRBJ1-2; clone size: -; D gene: TRBD1; V gene: TRBV5-1; CDR3 protein: CASSYGTGFANYGYTF; CDR3 DNA: TGCGCCAGCAGCTACGGGACAGGGTTTGCTAACTATGGCTACACCTTC
J gene: TRBJ1-1; clone size: -; D gene: TRBD1; V gene: TRBV6-5; CDR3 protein: CASSYFGTVLNTEAFF; CDR3 DNA: TGTGCCAGCAGTTACTTCGGGACAGTATTGAACACTGAAGCTTTCTTT
J gene: TRBJ1-1; clone size: -; D gene: -; V gene: TRBV6-5; CDR3 protein: CASRSPVMNTEAFF; CDR3 DNA: TGTGCCAGCAGATCTCCTGTTATGAACACTGAAGCTTTCTTT
J gene: TRBJ2-7; clone size: -; D gene: TRBD2; V gene: TRBV27; CDR3 protein: CASSLRMYGRTLEQYF; CDR3 DNA: TGTGCCAGCAGTTTACGTATGTACGGGAGGACCTTGGAGCAGTACTTC
J gene: TRBJ1-2; clone size: -; D gene: TRBD1; V gene: TRBV7-3; CDR3 protein: CASSLGTGGGYTF; CDR3 DNA: TGTGCCAGCAGCTTAGGGACAGGGGGAGGCTACACCTTC
J gene: TRBJ2-7; clone size: -; D gene: TRBD2; V gene: TRBV19; CDR3 protein: CASRDSAGVGFEQYF; CDR3 DNA: TGTGCCAGTCGGGACTCAGCGGGAGTTGGGTTCGAGCAGTACTTC
J gene: TRBJ2-7; clone size: -; D gene: -; V gene: TRBV4-1; CDR3 protein: CASSQGLASYEQYF; CDR3 DNA: TGCGCCAGCAGCCAAGGGCTAGCCTCCTACGAGCAGTACTTC
J gene: TRBJ2-7; clone size: -; D gene: TRBD2; V gene: TRBV7-9; CDR3 protein: CASSLKLAGARSYEQYF; CDR3 DNA: TGTGCCAGCAGCTTAAAACTAGCGGGAGCCCGCTCCTACGAGCAGTACTTC
J gene: TRBJ2-3; clone size: -; D gene: -; V gene: TRBV11-3; CDR3 protein: CASSFRDPDTQYF; CDR3 DNA: TGTGCCAGCAGCTTCCGGGATCCAGATACGCAGTATTTT
J gene: TRBJ2-1; clone size: -; D gene: -; V gene: TRBV20-1; CDR3 protein: CSAAGPYEQFF; CDR3 DNA: TGCAGTGCGGCGGGGCCCTACGAGCAGTTCTTC
J gene: TRBJ2-5; clone size: -; D gene: TRBD1; V gene: TRBV18; CDR3 protein: CASSLDRVRETQYF; CDR3 DNA: TGTGCCAGCTCACTTGACAGGGTCAGGGAGACCCAGTACTTC
J gene: TRBJ1-1; clone size: -; D gene: TRBD1; V gene: TRBV27; CDR3 protein: CASSFTGGATEAFF; CDR3 DNA: TGTGCCAGCAGTTTCACAGGGGGGGCCACTGAAGCTTTCTTT
J gene: TRBJ2-1; clone size: -; D gene: TRBD2; V gene: TRBV7-9; CDR3 protein: CASSLASSGRLNEQFF; CDR3 DNA: TGTGCCAGCAGCTTAGCGTCTAGCGGGCGACTCAATGAGCAGTTCTTC
J gene: TRBJ2-7; clone size: -; D gene: -; V gene: TRBV23-1; CDR3 protein: CASSHRATEQYF; CDR3 DNA: TGCGCCAGCAGTCACAGGGCCACCGAGCAGTACTTC
J gene: TRBJ2-3; clone size: -; D gene: TRBD2; V gene: TRBV9; CDR3 protein: CASSVALAGATDTQYF; CDR3 DNA: TGTGCCAGCAGCGTAGCCCTAGCGGGAGCAACAGATACGCAGTATTTT
J gene: TRBJ2-2; clone size: -; D gene: TRBD2; V gene: TRBV10-3; CDR3 protein: CAIGVGLAGAQNTGELFF; CDR3 DNA: TGTGCCATCGGGGTTGGGCTAGCGGGAGCCCAGAACACCGGGGAGCTGTTTTTT
J gene: TRBJ2-1; clone size: -; D gene: TRBD2; V gene: TRBV29-1; CDR3 protein: CSDSSGSQFF; CDR3 DNA: TGCAGCGATTCCAGCGGGAGTCAGTTCTTC
J gene: TRBJ2-6; clone size: -; D gene: -; V gene: TRBV7-9; CDR3 protein: CASSPGISNSGANVLTF; CDR3 DNA: TGTGCCAGCAGCCCAGGGATCTCAAACTCTGGGGCCAACGTCCTGACTTTC
J gene: TRBJ2-1; clone size: -; D gene: -; V gene: TRBV12-5; CDR3 protein: CASGLYVGGFANEQFF; CDR3 DNA: TGTGCTAGTGGTTTATATGTAGGGGGATTCGCCAATGAGCAGTTCTTC
J gene: TRBJ2-7; clone size: -; D gene: TRBD1; V gene: TRBV19; CDR3 protein: CATSLDRAGEQYF; CDR3 DNA: TGTGCCACTTCCCTGGACAGGGCAGGTGAGCAGTACTTC
J gene: TRBJ1-1; clone size: -; D gene: TRBD1; V gene: TRBV7-9; CDR3 protein: CASSLDRGTEAFF; CDR3 DNA: TGTGCCAGCAGCCTCGACAGGGGTACTGAAGCTTTCTTT
J gene: TRBJ1-1; clone size: -; D gene: -; V gene: TRBV27; CDR3 protein: CASSPEREGTEAFF; CDR3 DNA: TGTGCCAGCAGCCCTGAGAGGGAAGGCACTGAAGCTTTCTTT
J gene: TRBJ2-1; clone size: -; D gene: -; V gene: TRBV29-1; CDR3 protein: CSVERVYNEQFF; CDR3 DNA: TGCAGCGTCGAACGGGTCTACAATGAGCAGTTCTTC
J gene: TRBJ2-1; clone size: -; D gene: TRBD1; V gene: TRBV29-1; CDR3 protein: CSVMNTGGSEQFF; CDR3 DNA: TGCAGCGTAATGAACACAGGGGGAAGTGAGCAGTTCTTC
J gene: TRBJ2-7; clone size: once; D gene: -; V gene: TRBV6-5; CDR3 protein: CASSYGRTAEQYF; CDR3 DNA: TGTGCCAGCAGTTACGGGAGGACCGCCGAGCAGTACTTC
J gene: TRBJ2-3; clone size: -; D gene: -; V gene: TRBV5-6; CDR3 protein: CASSSRRGPDTQYF; CDR3 DNA: TGTGCCAGCAGCTCGAGGAGGGGTCCAGATACGCAGTATTTT
J gene: TRBJ1-1; clone size: -; D gene: -; V gene: TRBV6-5; CDR3 protein: CASSFGRTRGYAEAFF; CDR3 DNA: TGTGCCAGCAGTTTCGGCCGGACTCGGGGGTATGCTGAAGCTTTCTTT
J gene: TRBJ2-3; clone size: -; D gene: TRBD2; V gene: TRBV7-8; CDR3 protein: CASSSQRAGGGYTQYF; CDR3 DNA: TGTGCCAGCAGCTCCCAACGAGCGGGAGGTGGATATACGCAGTATTTT
J gene: TRBJ2-3; clone size: -; D gene: TRBD2; V gene: TRBV27; CDR3 protein: CASIPRGLADYTDTQYF; CDR3 DNA: TGTGCCAGCATCCCCCGAGGACTAGCGGACTACACAGATACGCAGTATTTT
J gene: TRBJ2-3; clone size: -; D gene: -; V gene: TRBV19; CDR3 protein: CASSISTYGQTQYF; CDR3 DNA: TGTGCCAGTAGTATCTCCACCTATGGGCAAACGCAGTATTTT
J gene: TRBJ1-2; clone size: -; D gene: -; V gene: TRBV7-2; CDR3 protein: CASSLVAGDYGYTF; CDR3 DNA: TGTGCCAGCAGCTTAGTAGCGGGTGACTATGGCTACACCTTC
J gene: TRBJ2-5; clone size: -; D gene: -; V gene: TRBV30; CDR3 protein: CAWSVMAQETQYF; CDR3 DNA: TGTGCCTGGAGTGTAATGGCCCAAGAGACCCAGTACTTC
J gene: TRBJ2-5; clone size: few; D gene: TRBD2; V gene: TRBV6-5; CDR3 protein: CASRGLAGGQETQYF; CDR3 DNA: TGTGCCAGCAGGGGCCTAGCGGGAGGGCAAGAGACCCAGTACTTC
J gene: TRBJ1-5; clone size: -; D gene: TRBD1; V gene: TRBV25-1; CDR3 protein: CASSSTGGYNQPQHF; CDR3 DNA: TGTGCCAGCAGCAGCACAGGGGGCTACAATCAGCCCCAGCATTTT
J gene: TRBJ2-6; clone size: few; D gene: -; V gene: TRBV13; CDR3 protein: CASSLLSGANVLTF; CDR3 DNA: TGTGCCAGCAGCTTACTTTCCGGGGCCAACGTCCTGACTTTC
J gene: TRBJ1-4; clone size: -; D gene: -; V gene: TRBV11-3; CDR3 protein: CASSNGAGVEKLFF; CDR3 DNA: TGTGCCAGCAGCAATGGGGCAGGGGTAGAAAAACTGTTTTTT
J gene: TRBJ2-1; clone size: -; D gene: TRBD2; V gene: TRBV5-1; CDR3 protein: CASSLVAGVSYNEQFF; CDR3 DNA: TGCGCCAGCAGCTTGGTAGCGGGGGTATCCTACAATGAGCAGTTCTTC
J gene: TRBJ2-1; clone size: -; D gene: -; V gene: TRBV12-5; CDR3 protein: CASGGRGRAGYNEQFF; CDR3 DNA: TGTGCTAGTGGTGGAAGGGGAAGGGCCGGGTACAATGAGCAGTTCTTC
J gene: TRBJ2-5; clone size: -; D gene: -; V gene: TRBV10-3; CDR3 protein: CATEPKEEGDQETQYF; CDR3 DNA: TGTGCCACCGAACCCAAAGAGGAAGGGGACCAAGAGACCCAGTACTTC
J gene: TRBJ2-5; clone size: once; D gene: TRBD1; V gene: TRBV2; CDR3 protein: CASTMIGTGDETQYF; CDR3 DNA: TGTGCCAGCACTATGATCGGGACAGGGGATGAGACCCAGTACTTC
J gene: TRBJ2-7; clone size: -; D gene: -; V gene: TRBV7-3; CDR3 protein: CASSLLGGGGEQYF; CDR3 DNA: TGTGCCAGCAGCTTATTAGGGGGGGGAGGAGAGCAGTACTTC
J gene: TRBJ2-1; clone size: -; D gene: TRBD2; V gene: TRBV4-1; CDR3 protein: CASSQKGGLAPYNEQFF; CDR3 DNA: TGCGCCAGCAGCCAGAAGGGAGGACTAGCTCCTTACAATGAGCAGTTCTTC
J gene: TRBJ2-7; clone size: once; D gene: -; V gene: TRBV30; CDR3 protein: CAWIGGWAGEQYF; CDR3 DNA: TGTGCCTGGATCGGTGGCTGGGCTGGGGAGCAGTACTTC
J gene: TRBJ1-5; clone size: -; D gene: -; V gene: TRBV28; CDR3 protein: CASSLPHNQPQHF; CDR3 DNA: TGTGCCAGCAGTTTACCCCACAATCAGCCCCAGCATTTT
J gene: TRBJ2-5; clone size: -; D gene: TRBD1; V gene: TRBV7-2; CDR3 protein: CASSLIRDRGYETQYF; CDR3 DNA: TGTGCCAGCAGCTTAATTCGGGACAGGGGGTATGAGACCCAGTACTTC
J gene: TRBJ2-5; clone size: -; D gene: -; V gene: TRBV28; CDR3 protein: CASTKKETQYF; CDR3 DNA: TGTGCCAGCACCAAAAAAGAGACCCAGTACTTC
J gene: TRBJ2-1; clone size: once; D gene: TRBD2; V gene: TRBV11-2; CDR3 protein: CASSLLAGGTVDEQFF; CDR3 DNA: TGTGCCAGCAGCTTACTAGCGGGAGGGACTGTTGATGAGCAGTTCTTC
J gene: TRBJ2-1; clone size: -; D gene: TRBD2; V gene: TRBV4-1; CDR3 protein: CASSRGLAGGNEQFF; CDR3 DNA: TGCGCCAGCAGCCGAGGACTAGCGGGCGGCAATGAGCAGTTCTTC
J gene: TRBJ2-7; clone size: -; D gene: TRBD1; V gene: TRBV11-3; CDR3 protein: CASSFIGTGPYEQYF; CDR3 DNA: TGTGCCAGCAGCTTTATCGGGACAGGGCCCTACGAGCAGTACTTC
J gene: TRBJ1-1; clone size: -; D gene: -; V gene: TRBV19; CDR3 protein: CASSNGRGKSEAFF; CDR3 DNA: TGTGCCAGTAGTAACGGCAGGGGTAAGAGTGAAGCTTTCTTT
J gene: TRBJ1-1; clone size: -; D gene: TRBD1; V gene: TRBV7-8; CDR3 protein: CASSPRDRVSGNTEAFF; CDR3 DNA: TGTGCCAGCAGCCCCCGGGACAGGGTATCTGGGAACACTGAAGCTTTCTTT
J gene: TRBJ2-5; clone size: -; D gene: TRBD2; V gene: TRBV25-1; CDR3 protein: CASSEQIAGGFKETQYF; CDR3 DNA: TGTGCCAGCAGTGAACAGATAGCGGGAGGGTTCAAAGAGACCCAGTACTTC
J gene: TRBJ1-2; clone size: -; D gene: TRBD1; V gene: TRBV28; CDR3 protein: CASSLDRPTYGYTF; CDR3 DNA: TGTGCCAGCAGTCTGGACAGGCCCACCTATGGCTACACCTTC
J gene: TRBJ2-5; clone size: -; D gene: -; V gene: TRBV29-1; CDR3 protein: CSGKLAGVVETQYF; CDR3 DNA: TGCAGCGGGAAACTAGCCGGAGTAGTAGAGACCCAGTACTTC
J gene: TRBJ1-1; clone size: -; D gene: -; V gene: TRBV5-1; CDR3 protein: CASSSTNTEAFF; CDR3 DNA: TGCGCCAGCAGCTCGACTAACACTGAAGCTTTCTTT